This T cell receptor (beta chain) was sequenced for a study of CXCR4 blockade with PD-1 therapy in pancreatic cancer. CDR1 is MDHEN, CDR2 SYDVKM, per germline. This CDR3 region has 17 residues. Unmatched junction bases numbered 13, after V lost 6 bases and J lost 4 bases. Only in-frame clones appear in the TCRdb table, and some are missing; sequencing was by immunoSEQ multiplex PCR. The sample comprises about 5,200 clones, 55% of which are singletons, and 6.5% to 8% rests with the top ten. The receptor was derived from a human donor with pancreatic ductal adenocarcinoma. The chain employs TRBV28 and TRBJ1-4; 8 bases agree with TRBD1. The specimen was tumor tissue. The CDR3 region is CASRTGPGGAFNEKLFF. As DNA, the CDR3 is TGTGCCAGCAGGACGGGGCCAGGGGGCGCATTTAATGAAAAACTGTTTTTT.